This TCR beta chain was sequenced during a study of shared clonotypes between healthy human individuals. Overall study context: Those who served as donors were a couple of women and three men between the ages of 18 and 49.

Donors had no recently reported acute infections or vaccinations and were HIV-negative. All the donors were Caucasian adults who lived in Nashville, Tennessee. Libraries were prepared by immunoSEQ multiplex PCR; TCRdb keeps only in-frame clonotypes and omits some of them. The sample contains fewer than 1.8 million clones, just under 99% of which appear only once. Germline V lookup: CDR1 SEHNR, CDR2 FQNEAQ (reference sequence). This CDR3 region has 16 residues. Trimming removed 6 bases from V and 6 bases from J; junction bases left unmatched: 14. Sequenced input: naive CD4+ T cells sorted from blood. Documented subset: CD45RA+ positively selected. This clonotype originated in a man aged 25 to 40 in good health. The chain couples TRBV7-9 to TRBJ2-1, with TRBD1 matching over 7 bases. CDR3 protein: CASRHSKTGTVNEQFF. The CDR3 bases are TGTGCCAGCAGACATAGTAAGACCGGGACAGTCAATGAGCAGTTCTTC.